This T cell receptor beta chain was recorded in a study of CD8 T cells in Susac syndrome. In regard to this clonotype: Its antigen remains unknown.

Roughly 0.45 to 1 ug RNA was reverse transcribed with random hexamers. One entry per CDR3 protein, called by TCRdb with MiXCR from the immunoSEQ multiplex PCR reads. The repertoire includes some 130,000 distinct CDR3 sequences, approximately 95% of them detected once, and more than 0.15% sits in the top ten. Trimming took 2 bases from V and 4 from J, leaving 5 bases between them. Germline V gene sequence: CDR1 MGHRA, CDR2 YSYEKL. The CDR3 covers 12 residues. Study-wide results and caveats: Susac-specific public clones were found in total CD8+ and CD8+ TEMRA repertoires, numbering 15 to 20 and five, respectively.

The sequence was collected from a human donor with Susac syndrome. The chain has TRBV4-1 and TRBJ2-5; D ambiguous. The sequenced sample consisted of CD8+ T cells from PBMCs. As DNA, the CDR3 is TGCGCCAGCAGCCAAAAGGGAGAGACCCAGTACTTC. It codes for CASSQKGETQYF.